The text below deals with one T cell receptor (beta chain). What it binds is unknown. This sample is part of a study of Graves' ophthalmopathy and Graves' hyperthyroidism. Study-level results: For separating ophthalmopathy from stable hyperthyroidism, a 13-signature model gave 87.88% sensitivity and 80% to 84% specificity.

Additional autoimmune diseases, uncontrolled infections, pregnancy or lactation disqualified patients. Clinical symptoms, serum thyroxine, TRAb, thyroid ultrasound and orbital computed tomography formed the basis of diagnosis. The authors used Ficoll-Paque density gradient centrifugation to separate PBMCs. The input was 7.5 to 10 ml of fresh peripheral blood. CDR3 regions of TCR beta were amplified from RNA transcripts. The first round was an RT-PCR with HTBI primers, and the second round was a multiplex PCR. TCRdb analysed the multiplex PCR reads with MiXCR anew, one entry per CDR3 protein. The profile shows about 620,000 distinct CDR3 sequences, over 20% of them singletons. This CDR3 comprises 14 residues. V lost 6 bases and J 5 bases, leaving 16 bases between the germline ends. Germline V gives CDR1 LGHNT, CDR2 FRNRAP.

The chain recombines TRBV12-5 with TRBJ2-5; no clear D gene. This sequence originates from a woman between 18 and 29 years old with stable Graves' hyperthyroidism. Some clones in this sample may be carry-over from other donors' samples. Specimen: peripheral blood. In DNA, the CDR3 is TGTGCTAGTGGCCTCGACCGACTCGGGGAGACCCAGTACTTC. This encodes CASGLDRLGETQYF.